The present T cell receptor (beta chain) was sequenced within a study of CD8 T cells in ankylosing spondylitis. Using its own MiXCR run on the 5' RACE reads, TCRdb lists one record per CDR3 protein. The data show 220,000 or so distinct CDR3 sequences, 10% to 13% seen once. The table lists this clonotype with many counts. This CDR3 region has 15 residues. Germline CDR1 is KGHSY and CDR2 is FQNENV. V was cut by 1 base and J by 4 bases, with 10 bases left in between. This clonotype was sampled from a male donor with ankylosing spondylitis or in good health (not recorded which). Input material: blood, either unsorted or a sorted T cell fraction (not recorded which). The chain carries TRBV16 and TRBJ2-2; D may match TRBD1 or TRBD2 (5 bases each). CDR3 region: CASSQLAGSTGELFF. The CDR3 region has the DNA TGTGCCAGCAGCCAATTGGCAGGGAGCACCGGGGAGCTGTTTTTT.